This T cell receptor beta chain is from a study of early T cells in non-severe SARS-CoV-2 infection. The CDR3 sequence is 15 residues long. Trimming shortened V by 0 bases and J by 3 bases, and 13 bases separated the two germline ends. CDR1 and CDR2 from the germline V gene are GTSNPN and SVGIG (reference sequence). This clonotype has only a few counts. Its target is unknown. In the library, individual cDNA molecules carried attached unique molecular identifiers. TCRdb reprocessed the 5' RACE reads via MiXCR and lists one record per CDR3 protein. The table includes around 57,000 distinct CDR3 sequences, more than 9% detected once. General study results and limits: A preference for anti-spike CD8 responses marked VDJdb matching, which missed private and CD4 specificities.

The clonotype originates from an adult who was a healthcare worker with PCR-confirmed SARS-CoV-2 infection or an uninfected control (not recorded which). This rearrangement joins TRBV30 to TRBJ2-3; D perhaps matches TRBD2 (6 bases). Material: whole blood. The CDR3: CAWSVPLAGTDTQYF. In DNA, the CDR3 is TGTGCCTGGAGTGTCCCACTAGCCGGAACAGATACGCAGTATTTT.